The table lists the clone carrying this T cell receptor beta chain with many counts. Antigen: not known. A unique molecular identifier was carried by every single TCR cDNA molecule. From the 5' RACE reads, TCRdb called clonotypes with MiXCR, one entry per CDR3 protein. The sample carries roughly 120,000 distinct CDR3 sequences, 9% to 15% recorded once. This sample is part of a study of spatial heterogeneity in lung cancer. Across the whole study: In cases with available follow-up PBMC samples, these were sequenced at a median of roughly two years after resection.

Time point denoted: blood at routine non-recurrence follow-up after resection. Frozen PBMC, nontumor lung or tumor provided whole RNA, which was sequenced unsorted. Study observations and caveats: Ubiquitous, expanded tumor-derived TCRs were more frequently observed in blood at resection than at follow-up.

The CDR3 consists of 14 residues. Trimming pared 0 bases from V and 9 bases from J, leaving 10 bases between. Germline lookup yields CDR1 SGHRS and CDR2 YFSETQ. The chain couples TRBV5-1 to TRBJ1-6; the D gene is possibly TRBD1 (5 bases). This clonotype originated in a male donor with early-stage non-small cell lung cancer. The sample in question was PBMCs, obtained at follow-up. The CDR3 reads CASSLAGLGSPLHF. CDR3 nucleotide sequence: TGCGCCAGCAGCTTGGCAGGGTTGGGTTCACCCCTCCACTTT.